Each of the 29 T cell receptor beta chains below was sequenced from the same sample in a study of blood T cells in healthy people across ages (dated by TCRdb to about 2015). Libraries came from 5' RACE. The sequencer was an Illumina HiSeq 2500. A second PCR of 7 to 11 cycles was performed with a sample-barcoded 5' primer and a J-beta primer mix. TCRdb reprocessed the public reads (quality trimming at Q25 with fastp, clone calling with MiXCR) and kept in-frame beta chains. Rows merge per CDR3 protein into single entries with the most common DNA and genes. For this sample the table gives roughly 1,100,000 distinct CDR3 sequences, of which under 30% were detected only once. The ten largest clonotypes hold around 0.75% of the sample. In addition, the sample was reused for a study of T cells of mothers and their children.

Sample: blood. These TCRs come from a girl aged 2-9 years in good health.

The chain links TRBV9 to TRBJ2-2; D tentatively fits TRBD1 or TRBD2 (5 bases each). Deletions cut 4 bases from V and 0 bases from J, with 13 bases between. Germline V gene data show CDR1 as SGDLS and CDR2 as YYNGEE. The CDR3 totals 16 residues. The CDR3 is CASSPHGDANTGELFF. CDR3 coding DNA: TGTGCCAGCAGCCCCCACGGGGACGCGAACACCGGGGAGCTGTTTTTT.

The chain uses TRBV2 and TRBJ2-5; TRBD2 agrees at 13 bases. Germline CDR1 SNHLY, CDR2 FYNNEI. J was trimmed by 2 bases and V by 5 bases; bases with no gene match: 8. This CDR3 contains 17 residues. The CDR3 region has the DNA TGTGCCAGCAGTAGAGGACTAGCGGGAGAGTGGCAAGAGACCCAGTACTTC. Amino acid sequence: CASSRGLAGEWQETQYF.

CDR3 residues: CASSLRALSGSGTEAFF. CDR3 bases: TGTGCCAGCAGCCTTCGTGCGTTATCGGGGTCGGGCACTGAAGCTTTCTTT. The J gene is TRBJ1-1, the V gene TRBV3-1; no reliable D call. The ends were cut back, 4 bases at V and 4 bases at J, with 22 bases in the middle. In germline, CDR1 is LGHDT, CDR2 YNNKEL (reference sequence). There are 17 residues in the CDR3.

This chain uses TRBV27 with TRBJ2-5; no definite D call. V was shortened by 1 base and J by 5 bases, with 8 bases between the two germline ends. Germline CDR1 and CDR2: MNHEY and SMNVEV (reference sequence). This CDR3 has 13 residues. CDR3 amino acids: CASSLLGHETQYF. CDR3 DNA: TGTGCCAGCAGTTTATTAGGCCACGAGACCCAGTACTTC.

In its sample, this clonotype was seen a few times. CDR3 region: CATSAARGGGELFF. CDR3 coding DNA: TGTGCCACCAGTGCAGCCAGGGGTGGCGGGGAGCTGTTTTTT. The rearrangement joins TRBV24-1 to TRBJ2-2; weak D call: TRBD1 (6 bases). The CDR3 has 14 residues. Germline CDR1 reads KGHDR; CDR2 reads SFDVKD. The V end lost 5 bases, the J end lost 7 bases, and 13 bases lay between the germline ends.

This clonotype appeared a few times. J is TRBJ1-1 and V is TRBV20-1; TRBD1 might be the D (6 bases). The CDR3 is 14 amino acids. Trimming took off 0 bases at V and 4 bases at J, with 12 bases between the two ends. In germline, CDR1 is DFQATT, CDR2 SNEGSKA (reference sequence). In DNA form, the CDR3 reads TGCAGTGCTAGAGATCCCTACAGGGCCACTGAAGCTTTCTTT. Translation: CSARDPYRATEAFF.

This clonotype was observed a few times. V usage is TRBV20-1 and J usage is TRBJ2-3, with 9 bases aligning to TRBD2. There are 14 residues in the CDR3. Germline V gene sequence: CDR1 DFQATT, CDR2 SNEGSKA (reference sequence). The V and J ends lost 3 bases and 6 bases, in that order; junction bases with no gene match: 7. The CDR3 nucleotides read TGCAGTGCTAGGCCCATAGCGGGAGCGGATACGCAGTATTTT. Translated, it gives CSARPIAGADTQYF.

The chain recombines TRBV6-6 with TRBJ1-2; no clear D gene. Deletions cut 2 bases from V and 0 bases from J, with 10 bases between. The length of the CDR3 is 15 residues. The germline gives CDR1 MNHNY, CDR2 SVGAGI (reference sequence). CDR3: CASSYVGSPNYGYTF. The CDR3 coding sequence is TGTGCCAGCAGTTACGTCGGGTCTCCTAACTATGGCTACACCTTC.

The V call is TRBV28, the J call TRBJ2-5; 9 nucleotides line up with TRBD2. Per germline, CDR1 MDHEN and CDR2 SYDVKM. The V and J ends lost 3 bases and 5 bases, in that order; junction bases with no gene match: 13. The CDR3 is 17 amino acids. The CDR3 spells CASSLVPLAGGPETQYF. The CDR3 region has the DNA TGTGCCAGCAGTTTGGTCCCTTTGGCGGGGGGGCCGGAGACCCAGTACTTC.

This clonotype was counted a few times. V usage is TRBV7-9 and J usage is TRBJ1-2, with D unresolved. CDR3 length equals 13 residues. Deletions cut 3 bases from V and 4 bases from J, with 9 bases between. CDR1 and CDR2 (germline): SEHNR, FQNEAQ (reference sequence). The CDR3 DNA sequence: TGTGCCAGCAGCTTCGAGGGCCTCTATGGCTACACCTTC. This gives the protein CASSFEGLYGYTF.

This clonotype showed up just a few times. This chain uses TRBV20-1 with TRBJ2-1; TRBD1 agrees at 7 bases. The J call is in doubt because the DNA end fits TRBJ2-7 better. Germline V gene data show CDR1 as DFQATT and CDR2 as SNEGSKA (reference sequence). The CDR3 is 15 amino acids. This CDR3 reads CSARERGTESYEQYF. The CDR3 DNA sequence: TGCAGTGCTAGAGAGCGAGGGACAGAATCATACGAGCAGTACTTC.

The chain has TRBV4-3 and TRBJ2-5; tentative D call: TRBD2 (6 bases). The assigned J gene may be wrong: the sequence end matches TRBJ2-1 better. The CDR3 has 16 amino acids. The germline V gene encodes CDR1 LGHNA and CDR2 YSLEER. CDR3 sequence (DNA): TGCGCCAGCAGCCAAGATAAGCTAGTCGGGGGAATCGAGCAGTTCTTC. It is translated as CASSQDKLVGGIEQFF.

V is TRBV27 and J is TRBJ1-6; 9 nucleotides agree with TRBD1. CDR1 MNHEY and CDR2 SMNVEV come from the germline V gene (reference sequence). The CDR3 has 15 residues. The J segment lost 9 bases and the V segment lost 2 bases, leaving 5 bases of the junction unmatched. The CDR3 loop reads CASSLGQTGGSPLHF. The CDR3 DNA reads TGTGCCAGCAGTTTAGGGCAGACAGGGGGTTCACCCCTCCACTTT.

In this sample, this clonotype turned up a few times. The CDR3 does not end in the conserved phenylalanine or tryptophan, so this is likely a read error. V gene TRBV5-1 combines with J gene TRBJ2-5; 13 bases agree with TRBD2. The CDR3 totals 16 residues. Germline CDR1 reads SGHRS; CDR2 reads YFSETQ. The junction had 7 bases not matched to a gene; V was cut back by 4 bases and J by 4 bases. CDR3 residues: CASSPTRTSGGETQYL. The CDR3 bases are TGCGCCAGCAGCCCCACCCGGACTAGCGGGGGAGAGACCCAGTACCTC.

The sample holds a few counts of this clonotype. V is TRBV3-1 and J is TRBJ2-5, with 8 bases fitting TRBD1. J was trimmed by 7 bases and V by 3 bases; bases with no gene match: 31. The CDR3 runs to 22 residues. Germline CDR1 reads LGHDT; CDR2 reads YNNKEL (reference sequence). This chain's CDR3 is CASSHLLLSRQGNAPSGVTQYF. The CDR3 DNA follows: TGTGCCAGCAGCCACCTGCTGTTGTCTAGACAGGGGAACGCTCCCTCCGGGGTGACCCAGTACTTC.

This clonotype was found a few times. CDR3 sequence: CASSQGVISYNEQFF. The CDR3 DNA sequence: TGCGCCAGCAGCCAAGGCGTCATATCCTACAATGAGCAGTTCTTC. This chain uses TRBV4-1 with TRBJ2-1; D is uncertain. Germline V CDR1 and CDR2: MGHRA, YSYEKL. The length of the CDR3 is 15 residues. Trimming pared 1 base from V and 1 base from J, leaving 8 bases between.

The chain is built from TRBV28 and TRBJ2-5, with no clear D. This CDR3 has 16 amino acids. Germline V gene sequence: CDR1 MDHEN, CDR2 SYDVKM. Trimming took 4 bases from V and 4 from J, leaving 19 bases between them. CDR3 amino acids: CASSSRLLVQIETQYF. The CDR3 DNA follows: TGTGCCAGCAGTTCTCGACTCCTCGTCCAAATAGAGACCCAGTACTTC.

The table lists this clonotype with a few counts. DNA for the CDR3: TGTGCCAGCAGCCATGATACAGGGCTCGATGAAAAACTGTTTTTT. Protein: CASSHDTGLDEKLFF. The genes are TRBV3-1 and TRBJ1-4; perhaps TRBD1 as D (6 bases). CDR3 size: 15 residues. Germline V CDR1 and CDR2: LGHDT, YNNKEL (reference sequence). V was trimmed by 3 bases and J by 6 bases, leaving 14 bases between them.

This clonotype was counted a few times. The chain couples TRBV19 to TRBJ1-4; no clear D. This CDR3 region has 12 residues. CDR1 LNHDA and CDR2 SQIVND come from the germline V gene (reference sequence). The V end was cut by 9 bases, the J end by 8 bases, with 13 bases between. The CDR3 nucleotides are TGTGCCAGCCGGCCCGAGGAAGAAAAACTGTTTTTT. It is translated as CASRPEEEKLFF.

V is TRBV12-3 or TRBV12-4 and J is TRBJ2-5; D is possibly TRBD2 (6 bases). The J call may be mistaken, given a closer DNA end match to TRBJ2-1. CDR3 length: 12 amino acids. CDR3 sequence (DNA): TGTGCCAGCAGTTTAGACGGGAGTGAGCAGTTCTTC. This translates into CASSLDGSEQFF.

This clonotype was seen a few times. V gene TRBV28 combines with J gene TRBJ1-3, with D possibly TRBD1 on 5 matching bases. This CDR3 is built from 16 residues. Trimming pared 6 bases from V and 0 bases from J, leaving 15 bases between. Germline loops: CDR1 MDHEN, CDR2 SYDVKM. The CDR3 loop reads CASSPLGDYSGNTIYF. The CDR3 DNA reads TGTGCCAGCAGCCCCTTGGGGGACTACTCTGGAAACACCATATATTTT.

This clonotype was picked up a small number of times. The chain employs TRBV6-2 or TRBV6-3 and TRBJ2-1; 10 nucleotides match TRBD1. CDR3 length: 19 residues. CDR1 and CDR2 from the germline V gene are MNHEY and SVGEGT. The V segment lost 8 bases and the J segment 2 bases; nucleotides outside the gene matches: 18. CDR3: CASVEAWDRGSGAYNEQFF. In DNA, the CDR3 is TGTGCCAGCGTAGAGGCTTGGGACAGGGGAAGCGGGGCCTACAATGAGCAGTTCTTC.

V is TRBV9 and J is TRBJ1-1; 7 positions agree with TRBD1. Germline V gene lookup returns CDR1 SGDLS and CDR2 YYNGEE. This CDR3 has 13 amino acids. V trimming: 2 bases; J trimming: 7 bases; junction bases outside the gene matches: 5. The CDR3 region is CASSVNRGGEAFF. The DNA of the CDR3 is TGTGCCAGCAGCGTTAACAGGGGAGGTGAAGCTTTCTTT.

The genes are TRBV7-2 and TRBJ2-7; D call uncertain. The length of the CDR3 is 12 residues. The germline V and J ends were trimmed by 1 base and 5 bases, with 6 bases remaining between them. The germline V gene has CDR1 SGHTA and CDR2 FQGNSA. CDR3 amino acids: CASSLDFDEQYF. The CDR3 nucleotides are TGTGCCAGCAGCTTAGATTTCGACGAGCAGTACTTC.

CDR3 nucleotide sequence: TGCAGCGTTGGTCGAGGGTGGTCCTACGAGCAGTACTTC. Translating it yields CSVGRGWSYEQYF. V usage is TRBV29-1 and J usage is TRBJ2-7; TRBD2 might be the D (5 bases). The ends were cut back, 4 bases at V and 1 base at J, with 11 bases in the middle. Germline lookup yields CDR1 SQVTM and CDR2 ANQGSEA. The CDR3 extends over 13 amino acids.

This sequence joins TRBV7-3 and TRBJ2-1; a weak D match, TRBD1 (6 bases). The V end lost 8 bases, the J end lost 6 bases, and 20 bases lay between the germline ends. The CDR3 sequence is 15 residues long. CDR1 and CDR2 (germline): SGHTA, FQGTGA. The CDR3 sequence is CASAEGVGESNEQFF. DNA of the CDR3: TGTGCCAGCGCTGAGGGGGTGGGGGAGAGCAATGAGCAGTTCTTC. Full variable domain (missing parts from reference TRBV7-3 and TRBJ2-1): GAGVSQTPSNKVTEKGKYVELRCDPISGHTALYWYRQSLGQGPEFLIYFQGTGAADDSGLPNDRFFAVRPEGSVSTLKIQRTERGDSAVYLCASAEGVGESNEQFFGPGTRLTVL.

This clonotype was detected a few times. V gene TRBV6-2 or TRBV6-3 combines with J gene TRBJ2-1, with 7 nucleotides matching TRBD2. Looked up from germline, CDR1 is MNHEY and CDR2 is SVGEGT. The CDR3 length is 16 residues. Unmatched junction bases numbered 4, after V lost 2 bases and J lost 0 bases. The CDR3 region has the DNA TGTGCCAGCAGTTACAGTGGCGGGAGCTCCTACAATGAGCAGTTCTTC. Amino acids: CASSYSGGSSYNEQFF.

This clonotype has more than one count but fewer than ten. The genes are TRBV25-1 and TRBJ1-1, with D tentatively TRBD1 (6 bases). Germline loops: CDR1 MGHDK, CDR2 SYGVNS. There are 14 residues in the CDR3. The V gene lost 4 bases and the J gene lost 5 bases, with 14 bases spanning the gap. The CDR3 sequence is CASSAWGAGTEAFF. Written as DNA, the CDR3 is TGTGCCAGCAGTGCCTGGGGGGCTGGGACTGAAGCTTTCTTT.

This chain joins TRBV6-5 and TRBJ2-5; D not certain. Trimming removed 1 base from V and 5 bases from J, with 17 bases in between. This CDR3 is 16 amino acids long. Per germline, CDR1 MNHEY and CDR2 SVGAGI. The CDR3 nucleotides are TGTGCCAGCAGTTACTTCGGGTCACTTGAAGCGGAGACCCAGTACTTC. Residues: CASSYFGSLEAETQYF.